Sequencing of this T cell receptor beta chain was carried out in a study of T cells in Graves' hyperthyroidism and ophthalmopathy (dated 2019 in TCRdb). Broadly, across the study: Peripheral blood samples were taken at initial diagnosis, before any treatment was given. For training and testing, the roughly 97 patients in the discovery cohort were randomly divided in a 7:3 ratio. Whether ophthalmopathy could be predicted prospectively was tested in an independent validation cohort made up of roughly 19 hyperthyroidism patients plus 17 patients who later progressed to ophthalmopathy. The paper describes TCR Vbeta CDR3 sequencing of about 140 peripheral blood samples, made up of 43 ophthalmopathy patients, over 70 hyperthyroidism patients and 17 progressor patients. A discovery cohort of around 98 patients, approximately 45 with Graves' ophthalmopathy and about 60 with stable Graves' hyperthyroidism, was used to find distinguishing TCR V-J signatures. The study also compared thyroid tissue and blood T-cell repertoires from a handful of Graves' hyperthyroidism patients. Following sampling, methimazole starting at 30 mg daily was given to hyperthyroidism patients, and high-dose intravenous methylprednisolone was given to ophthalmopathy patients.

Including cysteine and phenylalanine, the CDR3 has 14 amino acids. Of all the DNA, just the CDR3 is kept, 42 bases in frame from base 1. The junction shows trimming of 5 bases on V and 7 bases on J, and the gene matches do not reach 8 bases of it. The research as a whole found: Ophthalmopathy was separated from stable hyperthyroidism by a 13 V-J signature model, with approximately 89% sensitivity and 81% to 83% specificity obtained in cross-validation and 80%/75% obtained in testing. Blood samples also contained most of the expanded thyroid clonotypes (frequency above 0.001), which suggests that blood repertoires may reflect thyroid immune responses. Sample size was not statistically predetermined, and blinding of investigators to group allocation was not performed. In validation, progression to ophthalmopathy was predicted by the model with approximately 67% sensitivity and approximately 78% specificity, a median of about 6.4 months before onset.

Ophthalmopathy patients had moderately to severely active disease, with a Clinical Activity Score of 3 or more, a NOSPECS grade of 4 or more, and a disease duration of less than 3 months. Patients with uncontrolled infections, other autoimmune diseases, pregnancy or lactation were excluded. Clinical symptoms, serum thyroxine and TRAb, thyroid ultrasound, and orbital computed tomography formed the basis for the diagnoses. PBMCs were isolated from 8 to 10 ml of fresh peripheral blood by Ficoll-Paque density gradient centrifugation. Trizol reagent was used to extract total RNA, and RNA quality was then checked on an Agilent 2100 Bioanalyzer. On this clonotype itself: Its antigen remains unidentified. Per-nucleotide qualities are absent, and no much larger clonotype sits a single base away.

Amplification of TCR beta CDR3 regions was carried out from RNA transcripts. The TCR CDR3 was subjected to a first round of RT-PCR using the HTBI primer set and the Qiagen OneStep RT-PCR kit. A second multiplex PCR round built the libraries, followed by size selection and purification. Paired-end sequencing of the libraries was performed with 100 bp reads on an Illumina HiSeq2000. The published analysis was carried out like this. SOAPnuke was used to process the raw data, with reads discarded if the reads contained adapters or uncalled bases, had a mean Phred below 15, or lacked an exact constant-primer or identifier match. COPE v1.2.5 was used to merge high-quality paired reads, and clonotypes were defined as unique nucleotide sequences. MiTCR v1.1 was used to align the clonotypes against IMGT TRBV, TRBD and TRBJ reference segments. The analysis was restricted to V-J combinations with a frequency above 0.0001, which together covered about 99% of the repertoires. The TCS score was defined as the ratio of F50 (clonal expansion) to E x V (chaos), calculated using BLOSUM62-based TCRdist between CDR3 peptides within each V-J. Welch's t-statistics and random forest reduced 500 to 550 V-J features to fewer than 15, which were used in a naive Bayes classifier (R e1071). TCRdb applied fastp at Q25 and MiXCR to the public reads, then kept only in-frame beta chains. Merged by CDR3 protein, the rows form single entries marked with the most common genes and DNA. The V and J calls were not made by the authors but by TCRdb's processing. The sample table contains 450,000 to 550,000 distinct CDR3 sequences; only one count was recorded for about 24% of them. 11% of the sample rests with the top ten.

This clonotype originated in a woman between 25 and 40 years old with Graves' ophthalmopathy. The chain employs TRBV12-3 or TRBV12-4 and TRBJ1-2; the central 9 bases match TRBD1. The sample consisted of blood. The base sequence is TGTGCCAGCAGTGCCGGGACAGGGTACGGTGGCTACACCTTC. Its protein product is CASSAGTGYGGYTF.